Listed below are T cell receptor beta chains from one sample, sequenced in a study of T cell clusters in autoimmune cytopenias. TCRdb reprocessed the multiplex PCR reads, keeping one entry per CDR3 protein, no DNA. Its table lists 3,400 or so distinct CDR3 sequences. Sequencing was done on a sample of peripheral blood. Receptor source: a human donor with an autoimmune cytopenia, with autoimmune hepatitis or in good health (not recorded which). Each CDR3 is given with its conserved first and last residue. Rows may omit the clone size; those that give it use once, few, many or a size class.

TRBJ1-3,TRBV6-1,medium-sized,CASSVGPGSGNTIYF
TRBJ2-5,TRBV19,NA,CASSILGRRAQYF
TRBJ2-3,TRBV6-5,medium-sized,CASRRQLSTDTQYF
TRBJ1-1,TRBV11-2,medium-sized,CASSLAGTGYGGAFF
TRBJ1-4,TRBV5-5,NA,CASSLYRDRGELFF
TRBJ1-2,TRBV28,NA,CASKGAGANYGYTF
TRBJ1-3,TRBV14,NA,CASSQGTAGNTIYF
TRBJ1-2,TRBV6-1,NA,CASSALQGGSGYTF
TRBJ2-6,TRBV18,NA,CASSPPKTGTLSSGANVLTF
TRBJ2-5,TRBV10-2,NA,CASRDTGFWETQYF
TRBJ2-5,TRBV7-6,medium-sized,CASSSQGLAGWETQYF
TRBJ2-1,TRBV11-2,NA,CASSLRLAGVYNEQFF
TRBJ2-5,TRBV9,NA,CASSVNSLGPQETQYF
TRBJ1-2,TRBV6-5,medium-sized,CASSHGQANNYGYTF